These 10 T cell receptor beta chains share one sample of origin, sequenced in a study of shared clonotypes between healthy human individuals. Sequencing used immunoSEQ multiplex PCR; TCRdb keeps in-frame clones, though not all of them. The repertoire includes hundreds of thousands of clones, 90% to 97% of them detected once, and roughly 0.1% sits in the top ten. CD45RO negativity and positive selection for CCR7 defined naive CD8 cells, a population that excluded terminally differentiated effector memory CD45RA+ cells. What was sequenced was naive CD8+ T cells sorted from blood. These receptors were taken from a woman aged 25 to 39 in good health.

The genes are TRBV5-6 and TRBJ2-7, with a tentative D call TRBD2 (5 bases). V was clipped by 3 bases and J by 3 bases, with 13 bases between them. The CDR3 is made up of 14 amino acids. The germline gives CDR1 SGHDT, CDR2 YYEEEE. The CDR3 loop is CASSSSTGNYEQYF. The DNA of the CDR3 is TGTGCCAGCAGCTCCTCGACCGGGAACTACGAGCAGTACTTC.

The chain joins TRBV9 to TRBJ2-7; TRBD1 agrees at 12 bases. The J segment lost 4 bases and the V segment lost 0 bases, leaving 5 bases of the junction unmatched. Germline V gene lookup returns CDR1 SGDLS and CDR2 YYNGEE. CDR3 length: 16 residues. CDR3 sequence: CASSVGRGQGAYEQYF. In nucleotides, the CDR3 is TGTGCCAGCAGCGTAGGACGGGGACAGGGGGCTTACGAGCAGTACTTC.

V gene TRBV5-5 combines with J gene TRBJ2-7; unclear D gene. In germline, CDR1 is SGHKS, CDR2 YYEKEE (reference sequence). V was cut by 1 base and J by 3 bases, with 8 bases left in between. The CDR3 loop spans 13 amino acids. The CDR3 sequence is CASSLLEFYEQYF. DNA of the CDR3: TGTGCCAGCAGCTTGCTAGAATTCTACGAGCAGTACTTC.

The chain employs TRBV5-8 and TRBJ2-2; TRBD2 matches 8 bases. The CDR3 runs to 15 residues. V gave up 4 bases and J gave up 6 bases; unmatched junction bases: 8. Germline-derived CDR1 and CDR2 are SGHTS and YDEGEE. CDR3 sequence: CASSPAGGAAGELFF. In DNA, the CDR3 is TGTGCCAGCAGCCCCGCCGGGGGGGCCGCCGGGGAGCTGTTTTTT. Based on the CDR3 plus reference TRBV5-8 and TRBJ2-2, the full variable domain is EAGVTQSPTHLIKTRGQQATLRCSPISGHTSVYWYQQALGLGLQFLLWYDEGEERNRGNFPPRFSGRQFPNYSSELNVNALELEDSALYLCASSPAGGAAGELFFGEGSRLTVL.

This chain joins TRBV2 and TRBJ2-5; 11 bases align to TRBD2. The CDR3 contains 16 residues. The germline CDR1 and CDR2 sequences are SNHLY and FYNNEI. V lost 10 bases, J lost 5 bases, and 15 bases stayed unmatched. The CDR3 loop reads CATGGLAGGYWETQYF. CDR3 sequence (DNA): TGTGCCACAGGAGGGTTAGCGGGAGGGTATTGGGAGACCCAGTACTTC.

This chain links TRBV27 with TRBJ2-3; TRBD2 matches 15 bases. The CDR3 consists of 15 residues. Germline CDR1 and CDR2: MNHEY and SMNVEV (reference sequence). Trimming took 4 bases from V and 10 from J; bases not matched to a gene: 6. In DNA, the CDR3 is TGTGCCAGCAGTTCCGGGACTAGCGGGAGGAAGGCGCAGTATTTT. It encodes CASSSGTSGRKAQYF.

The chain uses TRBV7-2 and TRBJ2-3; possible D gene TRBD1, 6 bases. Trimming removed 5 bases from V and 2 bases from J, with 14 bases in between. Germline CDR1 SGHTA, CDR2 FQGNSA. The CDR3 spans 15 residues. CDR3 nucleotides: TGTGCCAGCAGCCATTGGGACAAGCTCACAGATACGCAGTATTTT. This encodes CASSHWDKLTDTQYF.

The chain recombines TRBV2 with TRBJ2-7; 7 bases fit TRBD2. This CDR3 spans 12 amino acids. With 9 bases clipped from V and 5 bases from J, the junction kept 7 bases outside the gene matches. CDR1 is SNHLY, CDR2 FYNNEI, per germline. The CDR3 spells CARDRGEHEQYF. CDR3 DNA: TGTGCCAGAGATCGGGGGGAACACGAGCAGTACTTC.

The chain recombines TRBV25-1 with TRBJ1-4; 7 bases map to TRBD1. The CDR3 spans 16 residues. Losses at the gene ends were 8 bases for V and 1 base for J; bases not matched to a gene: 10. Germline values: CDR1 MGHDK, CDR2 SYGVNS. The CDR3 region is CASVGRQGGTNEKLFF. The CDR3 DNA follows: TGTGCCAGCGTAGGAAGGCAGGGGGGAACTAATGAAAAACTGTTTTTT.

This clone was recorded only once. V gene TRBV10-3 combines with J gene TRBJ2-7, with TRBD2 identical over 7 bases. The CDR3 has 14 residues. V was clipped by 6 bases and J by 5 bases; unmatched bases: 10. Germline CDR1 is ENHRY and CDR2 is SYGVKD. DNA of the CDR3: TGTGCCATCAGCACTAGCGAGCAGGTAGACGAGCAGTACTTC. It is translated as CAISTSEQVDEQYF.